The rows below give T cell receptor beta chains drawn from one sample of a study of T cell repertoires in aging, cancer and after chemotherapy. TCRdb reprocessed the multiplex PCR reads via MiXCR and lists one record per CDR3 protein. This table holds about 13,000 distinct CDR3 sequences, about 25% found once. The sample consisted of blood. The source of these receptors is a human donor in good health. CDR3s include the opening cysteine and the closing phenylalanine or tryptophan. The order of the fields is V gene, D gene, J gene, clone size, CDR3 DNA, CDR3 protein. A D gene is named only where the DNA matches it firmly. Clone size, where shown, is once, few, many, or a class for clones that have expanded.

>TRBV5-4|TRBD1|TRBJ2-2|few
TGTGCCAGCAGCTTACAGGGGGCCGGCGGGGAGCTGTTTTTT
CASSLQGAGGELFF
>TRBV20-1|NA|TRBJ1-1|NA
TGCAGTGCTAGAGACGCTAAGGGGGGAAGTTGGAACACTGAAGCTTTCTTT
CSARDAKGGSWNTEAFF
>TRBV7-9|TRBD2|TRBJ2-7|few
TGTGCCAGCAGCTCCCCGGGATGGGGGGGCGAGCAGTACTTC
CASSSPGWGGEQYF
>TRBV28|TRBD2|TRBJ2-3|NA
TGTGCCAGCAGTAGCGGGGGGGCCACAGATACGCAGTATTTT
CASSSGGATDTQYF
>TRBV10-3|NA|TRBJ1-6|many
TGTGCCATCAGTGAGTCCAGGATATCGAGTGCGAATAATTCACCCCTCCACTTT
CAISESRISSANNSPLHF
>TRBV6-5|NA|TRBJ1-1|NA
TGTGCCAGCAGTTACCGAATGGGAATTGGGACCCCCATGGACACTGAAGCTTTCTTT
CASSYRMGIGTPMDTEAFF
>TRBV6-5|TRBD1|TRBJ1-1|NA
TGTGCCAGCAGTGAGTCGGGACAGGGGCGCCATGAAGCTTTCTTT
CASSESGQGRHEAFF
>TRBV18|NA|TRBJ2-6|NA
TGTGCCAGCTCACCATGGCGCCCAGACGGCTCTGTAGACAACGCCCTGACTTTC
CASSPWRPDGSVDNALTF
>TRBV27|TRBD1|TRBJ1-1|few
TGTGCCAGCAGTTCTAACAGGGGGGAAGCTTTCTTT
CASSSNRGEAFF
>TRBV19|TRBD1|TRBJ2-2|NA
TGTGCCAGTAACAAGGGACAGCTGTACACCGGGGAGCTGTTTTTT
CASNKGQLYTGELFF
>TRBV6-5|TRBD1|TRBJ2-5|NA
TGTGCCAGCAACCGCAGGACAGGGGTGGGAGAGACCCAGTACTTC
CASNRRTGVGETQYF
>TRBV7-9|NA|TRBJ1-5|few
TGTGCCAGCAGCTTAACTGGCTACAATCAGCCCCAGCATTTT
CASSLTGYNQPQHF
>TRBV4-1|NA|TRBJ1-3|NA
TGCGCCAGCAGACAGACAGAAACTGGAAACACCATATATTTT
CASRQTETGNTIYF
>TRBV7-2|TRBD2|TRBJ2-7|NA
TGTGCCAGCAGCTTCGGAACTAGCGGGACCTACGAGCAGTACTTC
CASSFGTSGTYEQYF
>TRBV27|TRBD1|TRBJ2-7|few
TGTGCCAGCAGTCCGACGACAGGGGGCTACGAGCAGTACTTC
CASSPTTGGYEQYF
>TRBV5-1|NA|TRBJ1-1|NA
TGCGCCAGCAGCTTGGCGGTGGGAGAAGCTTTCTTT
CASSLAVGEAFF
>TRBV12-3/TRBV12-4|TRBD2|TRBJ2-1|NA
TGTGCCAGCAGTAAACATAGCGGGGGAGGGGATGAGCAGTTCTTC
CASSKHSGGGDEQFF
>TRBV7-9|NA|TRBJ2-4|few
TGTGCCAGCAGCTTAGAACCGGCGGCCGCCAAAAACATTCAGTACTTC
CASSLEPAAAKNIQYF
>TRBV6-2/TRBV6-3|NA|TRBJ2-7|NA
TGTGCCAGCAGTTACGCCCGCTCCCGGGGGAACTCCTACGAGCAGTACTTC
CASSYARSRGNSYEQYF
>TRBV7-9|NA|TRBJ2-2|NA
TGTGCCAGCAGCTTAACGAGCACCGGGGAGCTGTTTTTT
CASSLTSTGELFF
>TRBV30|NA|TRBJ1-6|medium-sized
TGTGCCTGGAGTCCGCACGGTAATTCACCCCTCCACTTT
CAWSPHGNSPLHF
>TRBV7-2|NA|TRBJ1-1|few
TGTGCCAGCAGCGTAAGGAGGTACACAGCCAACACTGAAGCTTTCTTT
CASSVRRYTANTEAFF
>TRBV9|NA|TRBJ1-5|NA
TGTGCCAGCAGCGTAGAGGGGAATAGCAATCAGCCCCAGCATTTT
CASSVEGNSNQPQHF
>TRBV2|NA|TRBJ2-1|NA
TGTGCCAGCACCCGTGAGGTCCCCTACAATGAGCAGTTCTTC
CASTREVPYNEQFF